This T cell receptor (beta chain) was obtained from a study of blood T cell repertoires in COVID-19. About the research overall: Both acute and convalescent COVID-19 samples were obtained from the United States, Italy and Spain. The cDNA or gDNA used as material had been derived from T cells, B-cell-depleted T cells, or PBMCs.

This CDR3 contains 14 residues. CDR1 and CDR2 from the germline V gene are MDHEN and SYDVKM. V was pared by 3 bases and J by 4 bases, with 10 bases between. Per the authors' pipeline: Estimates of nucleated cell counts were drawn from the amplification of reference gene primers. The protocol was immunoSEQ multiplex PCR, while the TCRdb copy is restricted to in-frame clones and leaves out a portion. V and J calls and clone size come straight from that table; D and trimming were deduced from the DNA. This table has 35,000 to 45,000 clones, 90% appearing once. The rearrangement links TRBV28 to TRBJ1-3; D call uncertain. The sequenced sample was peripheral blood. This TCR came from a man aged 50-59 years with active COVID-19. The CDR3 region has the DNA TGTGCCAGCAGTTTTTATCGGGGAGGAAACACCATATATTTT. It yields the protein CASSFYRGGNTIYF.